The present T cell receptor (beta chain) was sequenced within a study of cytomegalovirus exposure and HLA in healthy donors. Study-wide points: The study found most TCR sequences rare, yet found some public TCRs in many donors. At a 0.05 false discovery rate, a later analysis found 18,000 or so TCR beta sequences to be associated with HLA alleles. More clonal expansion characterized HLA-associated TCR beta chains than equally common others in a later analysis.

Researchers ran the PCR with 60 Vbeta and 13 Jbeta primers. Here immunoSEQ multiplex PCR was the method, and the copy in TCRdb shows in-frame clones only, minus some. Its table records some 130,000 clones. Concerning this clone itself: Its matching antigen is unknown.

V was pared by 3 bases and J by 8 bases, with 9 bases of the junction left unmatched. Per the germline V gene, CDR1 is SGHRS and CDR2 is YFSETQ. The CDR3 consists of 14 residues. Sequencing was done on a sample of PBMCs. This receptor was obtained from a man aged 18 to 30 in good health and CMV-seronegative. The V and J genes are TRBV5-1 and TRBJ1-2; 8 positions match TRBD1. The CDR3 protein is CASSSAGTGPGYTF. DNA of the CDR3: TGCGCCAGCAGCTCCGCCGGGACAGGTCCCGGCTACACCTTC.